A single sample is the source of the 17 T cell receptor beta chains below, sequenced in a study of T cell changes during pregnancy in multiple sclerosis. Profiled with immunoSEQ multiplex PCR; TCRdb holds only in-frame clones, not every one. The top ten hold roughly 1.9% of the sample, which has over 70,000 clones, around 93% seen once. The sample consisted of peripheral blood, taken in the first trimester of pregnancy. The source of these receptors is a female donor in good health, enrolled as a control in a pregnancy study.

The CDR3 DNA is TGCGCCAGCAGCTTGGCAGGACAGGAGGATGGCTACACCTTC. This translates into CASSLAGQEDGYTF. This chain links TRBV5-1 with TRBJ1-2; 7 positions match TRBD1. The junction had 5 bases not matched to a gene; V was cut back by 0 bases and J by 6 bases. This CDR3 is built from 14 residues. Germline CDR1 reads SGHRS; CDR2 reads YFSETQ. Full variable domain (outside the CDR3, taken from reference TRBV5-1 and TRBJ1-2): KAGVTQTPRYLIKTRGQQVTLSCSPISGHRSVSWYQQTPGQGLQFLFEYFSETQRNKGNFPGRFSGRQFSNSRSEMNVSTLELGDSALYLCASSLAGQEDGYTFGSGTRLTVV.

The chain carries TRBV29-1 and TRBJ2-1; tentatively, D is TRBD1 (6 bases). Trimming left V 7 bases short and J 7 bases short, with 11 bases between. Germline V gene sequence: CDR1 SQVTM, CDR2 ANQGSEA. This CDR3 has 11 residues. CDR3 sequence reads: CSGTGINEQFF. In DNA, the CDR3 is TGCAGCGGAACAGGGATAAATGAGCAGTTCTTC.

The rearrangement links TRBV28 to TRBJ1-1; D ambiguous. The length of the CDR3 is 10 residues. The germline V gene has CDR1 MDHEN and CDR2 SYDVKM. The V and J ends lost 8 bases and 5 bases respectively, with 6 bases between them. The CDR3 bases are TGTGCCAGCGGGAGGACTGAAGCTTTCTTT. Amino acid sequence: CASGRTEAFF.

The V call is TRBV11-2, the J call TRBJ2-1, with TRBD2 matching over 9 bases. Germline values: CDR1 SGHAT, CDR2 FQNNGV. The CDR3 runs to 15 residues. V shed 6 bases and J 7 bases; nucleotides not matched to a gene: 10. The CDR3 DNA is TGTGCCAGCAGGGTTACGGGCGGGGGGGCAAATGAGCAGTTCTTC. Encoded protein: CASRVTGGGANEQFF.

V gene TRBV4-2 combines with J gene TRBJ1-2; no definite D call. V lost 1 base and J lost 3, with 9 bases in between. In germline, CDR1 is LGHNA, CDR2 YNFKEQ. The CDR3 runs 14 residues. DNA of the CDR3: TGTGCCAGCAGCCAAGGTCGAACTGACTATGGCTACACCTTC. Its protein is CASSQGRTDYGYTF.

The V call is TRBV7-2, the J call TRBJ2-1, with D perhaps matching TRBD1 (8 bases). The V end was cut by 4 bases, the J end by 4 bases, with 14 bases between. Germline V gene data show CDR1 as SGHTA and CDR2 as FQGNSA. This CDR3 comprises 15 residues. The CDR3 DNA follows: TGTGCCAGCAGCTACAGGGGGGGCCTATACAATGAGCAGTTCTTC. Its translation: CASSYRGGLYNEQFF.

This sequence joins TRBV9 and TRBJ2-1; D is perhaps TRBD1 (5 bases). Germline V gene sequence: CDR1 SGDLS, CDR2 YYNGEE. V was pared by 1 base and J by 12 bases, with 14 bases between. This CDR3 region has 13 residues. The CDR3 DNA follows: TGTGCCAGCAGCGTATCCCCCCAGGGCGTGCAGTTCTTC. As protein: CASSVSPQGVQFF.

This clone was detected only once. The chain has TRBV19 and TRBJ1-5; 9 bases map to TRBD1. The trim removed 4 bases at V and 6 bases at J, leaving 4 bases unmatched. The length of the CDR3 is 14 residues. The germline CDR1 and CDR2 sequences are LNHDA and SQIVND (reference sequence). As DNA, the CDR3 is TGTGCCAGTAGTAGGGACAGGGTAGGTCAGCCCCAGCATTTT. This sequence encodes CASSRDRVGQPQHF.

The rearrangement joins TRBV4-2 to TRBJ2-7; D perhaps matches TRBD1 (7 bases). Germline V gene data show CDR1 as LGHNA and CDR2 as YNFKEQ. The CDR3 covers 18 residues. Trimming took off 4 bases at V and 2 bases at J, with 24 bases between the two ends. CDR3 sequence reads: CASSPGAGGFYTAYEQYF. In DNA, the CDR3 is TGTGCCAGCAGCCCGGGGGCAGGGGGTTTCTATACCGCCTACGAGCAGTACTTC.

The CDR3 nucleotides read TGTGCCAGCAGTGAAGGAGGCGTTGGTCAGCCCCAGCATTTT. Translation gives CASSEGGVGQPQHF. V usage is TRBV6-1 and J usage is TRBJ1-5; D unclear. There are 14 residues in the CDR3. Trimming left V 1 base short and J 6 bases short, with 10 bases between. Germline V CDR1 and CDR2: MNHNS, SASEGT.

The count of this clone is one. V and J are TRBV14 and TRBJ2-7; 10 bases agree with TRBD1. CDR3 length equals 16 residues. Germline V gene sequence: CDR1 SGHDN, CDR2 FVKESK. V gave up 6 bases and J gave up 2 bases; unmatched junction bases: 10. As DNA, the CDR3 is TGTGCCAGCAGTCATTCTAGGACAGGGGGAACCTACGAGCAGTACTTC. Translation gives CASSHSRTGGTYEQYF.

The DNA of the CDR3 is TGTGCCAGCAGCTTGAGGGAGACCTACGAGCAGTACTTC. Translated: CASSLRETYEQYF. J is TRBJ2-7 and V is TRBV5-5; the D gene is possibly TRBD2 (5 bases). V lost 1 base, J lost 2 bases, and 7 bases lay in between. Per germline, CDR1 SGHKS and CDR2 YYEKEE (reference sequence). The CDR3 extends over 13 amino acids.

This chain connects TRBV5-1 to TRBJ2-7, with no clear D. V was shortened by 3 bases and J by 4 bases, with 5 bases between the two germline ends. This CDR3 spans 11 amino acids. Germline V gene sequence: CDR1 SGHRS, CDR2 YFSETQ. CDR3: CASSSQYEQYF. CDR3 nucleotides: TGCGCCAGCAGCTCCCAATACGAGCAGTACTTC.

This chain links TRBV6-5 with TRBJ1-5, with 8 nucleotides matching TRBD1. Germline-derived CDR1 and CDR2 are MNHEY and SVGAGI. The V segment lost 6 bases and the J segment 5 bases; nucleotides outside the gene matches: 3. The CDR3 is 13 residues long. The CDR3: CASSDRGDQPQHF. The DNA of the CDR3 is TGTGCCAGCAGCGACAGGGGCGATCAGCCCCAGCATTTT.

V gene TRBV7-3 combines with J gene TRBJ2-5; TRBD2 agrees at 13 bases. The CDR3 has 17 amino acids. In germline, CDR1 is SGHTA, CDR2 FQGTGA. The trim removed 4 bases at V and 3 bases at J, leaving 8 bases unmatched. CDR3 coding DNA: TGTGCCAGCAGCTACGGGACTAGCGGGGAGATGGAAGAGACCCAGTACTTC. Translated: CASSYGTSGEMEETQYF.

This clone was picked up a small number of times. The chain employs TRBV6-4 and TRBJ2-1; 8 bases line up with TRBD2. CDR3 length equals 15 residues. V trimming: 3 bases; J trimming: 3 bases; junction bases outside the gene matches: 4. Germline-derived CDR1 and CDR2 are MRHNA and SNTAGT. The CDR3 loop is CASSEEAGGYNEQFF. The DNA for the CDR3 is TGTGCCAGCAGTGAAGAGGCGGGGGGCTACAATGAGCAGTTCTTC.

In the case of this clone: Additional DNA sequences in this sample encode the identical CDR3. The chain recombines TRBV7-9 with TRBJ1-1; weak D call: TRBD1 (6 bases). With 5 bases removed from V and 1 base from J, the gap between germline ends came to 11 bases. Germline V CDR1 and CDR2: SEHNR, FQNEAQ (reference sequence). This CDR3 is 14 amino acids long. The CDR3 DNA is TGTGCCAGCAGCCTGGGACAATCGAACACTGAAGCTTTCTTT. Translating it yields CASSLGQSNTEAFF.